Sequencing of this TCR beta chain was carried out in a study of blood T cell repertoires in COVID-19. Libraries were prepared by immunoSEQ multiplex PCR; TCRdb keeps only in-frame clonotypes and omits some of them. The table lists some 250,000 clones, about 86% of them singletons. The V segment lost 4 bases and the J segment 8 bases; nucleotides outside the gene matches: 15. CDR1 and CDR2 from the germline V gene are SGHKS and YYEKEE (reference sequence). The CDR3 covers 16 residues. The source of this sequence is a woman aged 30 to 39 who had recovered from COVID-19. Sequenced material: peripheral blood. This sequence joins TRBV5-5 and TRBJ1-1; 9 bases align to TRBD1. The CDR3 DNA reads TGTGCCAGCAGCCCCTACAAAGACAGGGGGGACATAGAAGCTTTCTTT. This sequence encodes CASSPYKDRGDIEAFF.